These 29 T cell receptor beta chains share one sample of origin, sequenced in a study of T cell responses to AZD1222 COVID-19 vaccine. The protocol was immunoSEQ multiplex PCR, while the TCRdb copy is restricted to in-frame clones and leaves out a portion. The table has approximately 100,000 clones, approximately 91% seen once; the top ten hold 4% to 5.5%. Sequenced here: peripheral blood, sampled on day 0 of AZD1222 vaccination. The receptors were sampled from an adult in good health.

This clone has only a few counts. V and J are TRBV4-1 and TRBJ2-7; 7 positions agree with TRBD2. CDR3 size: 16 residues. V trimming: 1 base; J trimming: 4 bases; junction bases outside the gene matches: 10. CDR1 is MGHRA and CDR2 is YSYEKL in the germline V gene. For the CDR3, the DNA is TGCGCCAGCAGCCAAGGGTTCGGGGGGTTCGGTTACGAGCAGTACTTC. Its translation is CASSQGFGGFGYEQYF.

The rearrangement joins TRBV25-1 to TRBJ1-2, with TRBD1 identical over 11 bases. V lost 6 bases and J lost 7; bases outside the gene matches: 1. This CDR3 comprises 12 residues. Germline CDR1 MGHDK, CDR2 SYGVNS. The CDR3 region has the DNA TGTGCCAGCAGGGGGACAGGGGGTGGCTACACCTTC. As protein: CASRGTGGGYTF.

This clone was counted a single time. The V and J genes are TRBV5-1 and TRBJ2-2; no firm D call. This CDR3 has 14 amino acids. CDR1 SGHRS and CDR2 YFSETQ come from the germline V gene. Trimming removed 6 bases at V and 5 bases at J, with 14 bases between. The chain's CDR3 is CASKSQFGTGELFF. CDR3 in DNA: TGCGCCAGCAAGAGTCAATTCGGTACCGGGGAGCTGTTTTTT.

The sample holds one count of this clone. This chain links TRBV5-5 with TRBJ2-3; D is ambiguous. This CDR3 is built from 14 residues. V was clipped by 0 bases and J by 0 bases, with 5 bases between them. Germline-derived CDR1 and CDR2 are SGHKS and YYEKEE (reference sequence). CDR3 bases: TGTGCCAGCAGCTTGGGGTACAGCACAGATACGCAGTATTTT. It codes for CASSLGYSTDTQYF.

This clone was detected only once. The chain recombines TRBV12-3 or TRBV12-4 with TRBJ1-2; the D is unclear. The CDR3 totals 13 residues. The ends were cut back, 7 bases at V and 0 bases at J, with 9 bases in the middle. The CDR3 bases are TGTGCCAGCACCCTGAGGGCTAACTATGGCTACACCTTC. Its translation: CASTLRANYGYTF.

This clone was seen just once. The gene calls are TRBV6-2 or TRBV6-3 and TRBJ1-1, with D hard to call. The germline V gene has CDR1 MNHEY and CDR2 SVGEGT. The V end was cut by 2 bases, the J end by 7 bases, with 8 bases between. The CDR3 totals 12 residues. CDR3 residues: CASSYGGIEAFF. DNA of the CDR3: TGTGCCAGCAGTTACGGCGGAATTGAAGCTTTCTTT.

The rearrangement links TRBV9 to TRBJ1-5, with 7 bases aligning to TRBD1. V lost 7 bases, J lost 0 bases, and 16 bases stayed unmatched. Germline V CDR1 and CDR2: SGDLS, YYNGEE. CDR3 size: 18 residues. Here the CDR3 DNA reads TGTGCCAGCGACAGGGTGGACTATCTTTCCAATAGCAATCAGCCCCAGCATTTT. Its protein product is CASDRVDYLSNSNQPQHF. Looking up the rest from reference TRBV9 and TRBJ1-5 gives the full variable domain: DSGVTQTPKHLITATGQRVTLRCSPRSGDLSVYWYQQSLDQGLQFLIQYYNGEERAKGNILERFSAQQFPDLHSELNLSSLELGDSALYFCASDRVDYLSNSNQPQHFGDGTRLSIL.

This chain joins TRBV9 and TRBJ2-1; perhaps TRBD1 as D (6 bases). CDR1 SGDLS and CDR2 YYNGEE come from the germline V gene. The CDR3 has 13 amino acids. V was clipped by 2 bases and J by 7 bases, with 10 bases between them. In nucleotides, the CDR3 is TGTGCCAGCAGCGTTCAGGGGCAGAATGAGCAGTTCTTC. This gives the protein CASSVQGQNEQFF.

This chain links TRBV11-2 with TRBJ2-5; 8 bases line up with TRBD2. This CDR3 has 15 residues. Germline loops: CDR1 SGHAT, CDR2 FQNNGV. After removal of 3 bases from V and 3 bases from J, the junction contained 6 bases not matched to a gene. The CDR3 coding sequence is TGTGCCAGCAGCTTCGGCGGGGGGACGAAAGAGACCCAGTACTTC. Residues: CASSFGGGTKETQYF.

The CDR3, as DNA: TGTGCCAGCAGCGCAACAGGGGGCCGCAGGGACACCATATATTTT. It specifies CASSATGGRRDTIYF. The rearrangement joins TRBV9 to TRBJ1-3; 9 positions match TRBD1. The CDR3 has 15 amino acids. Germline V gene data show CDR1 as SGDLS and CDR2 as YYNGEE. V lost 3 bases to trimming and J lost 8 bases; unmatched junction nucleotides: 9.

The chain is built from TRBV6-5 and TRBJ2-1, with 11 bases identical to TRBD1. Unmatched junction bases numbered 4, after V lost 6 bases and J lost 6 bases. From germline, CDR1 is MNHEY and CDR2 SVGAGI. CDR3 length: 14 residues. This CDR3 reads CASSSGQGGNEQFF. For the CDR3, the DNA is TGTGCCAGCAGCTCGGGACAGGGGGGCAATGAGCAGTTCTTC.

The gene calls are TRBV7-9 and TRBJ1-5, with D perhaps TRBD1 (5 bases). The CDR3 has 14 residues. Germline loops: CDR1 SEHNR, CDR2 FQNEAQ (reference sequence). The V gene lost 6 bases and the J gene lost 5 bases, with 14 bases spanning the gap. The CDR3 sequence: CASRGQGQDQPQHF. The CDR3 DNA reads as TGTGCCAGCAGGGGGCAGGGCCAAGATCAGCCCCAGCATTTT.

This clone showed up just once. The chain couples TRBV7-2 to TRBJ1-1; 9 bases align to TRBD1. The germline CDR1 and CDR2 sequences are SGHTA and FQGNSA. J was trimmed by 3 bases and V by 6 bases; bases with no gene match: 5. The CDR3 is 14 residues long. CDR3 residues: CASSSWTGDTEAFF. The CDR3 nucleotides read TGTGCCAGCAGTTCCTGGACAGGGGACACTGAAGCTTTCTTT. Full variable domain (rest looked up from reference TRBV7-2 and TRBJ1-1): GAGVSQSPSNKVTEKGKDVELRCDPISGHTALYWYRQSLGQGLEFLIYFQGNSAPDKSGLPSDRFSAERTGGSVSTLTIQRTQQEDSAVYLCASSSWTGDTEAFFGQGTRLTVV.

V gene TRBV5-6 combines with J gene TRBJ1-1, with D unresolved. Per the germline V gene, CDR1 is SGHDT and CDR2 is YYEEEE. Trimming stripped 5 bases from V and 4 bases from J, with 15 bases between. The CDR3 has 14 amino acids. CDR3 in amino acids: CASSPLAPGTEAFF. DNA for the CDR3: TGTGCCAGCAGTCCTCTGGCCCCAGGCACTGAAGCTTTCTTT.

This clone was seen only a few times. This sequence joins TRBV27 and TRBJ1-2; perhaps TRBD1 as D (6 bases). The CDR3 has 14 residues. V shed 6 bases and J shed 4 bases, with 15 bases lying between them. The germline CDR1 and CDR2 sequences are MNHEY and SMNVEV (reference sequence). CDR3 DNA sequence: TGTGCCAGCAGGAGCTGGACAGTAGGCTATGGCTACACCTTC. Its translation: CASRSWTVGYGYTF.

The CDR3 loop reads CASSGQGPYEQYF. The CDR3 DNA sequence: TGTGCCAGTTCTGGACAGGGGCCATACGAGCAGTACTTC. This sequence joins TRBV2 and TRBJ2-7, with TRBD1 matching 9 bases. V was clipped by 9 bases and J by 4 bases; unmatched bases: 7. This CDR3 region has 13 residues. Germline V gene lookup returns CDR1 SNHLY and CDR2 FYNNEI.

This sequence joins TRBV19 and TRBJ1-1; perhaps TRBD1 as D (5 bases). Germline lookup yields CDR1 LNHDA and CDR2 SQIVND (reference sequence). V gave up 6 bases and J gave up 4 bases, with 12 bases separating them. CDR3 length: 13 amino acids. The CDR3 protein is CASRSGSGTEAFF. CDR3 in DNA: TGTGCCAGTAGGTCAGGGAGTGGCACTGAAGCTTTCTTT. The full variable domain, rest sourced from reference TRBV19 and TRBJ1-1, is DGGITQSPKYLFRKEGQNVTLSCEQNLNHDAMYWYRQDPGQGLRLIYYSQIVNDFQKGDIAEGYSVSREKKESFPLTVTSAQKNPTAFYLCASRSGSGTEAFFGQGTRLTVV.

This clone was detected once. CDR3 DNA sequence: TGTGCCAGCAGCTTAGCCCGGCTAGCGGGGGGGCCCGATACGCAGTATTTT. It codes for CASSLARLAGGPDTQYF. The genes are TRBV7-2 and TRBJ2-3; 12 bases are a match to TRBD2. Losses at the gene ends were 0 bases for V and 6 bases for J; bases not matched to a gene: 7. The CDR3 totals 17 residues. CDR1 is SGHTA and CDR2 is FQGNSA in the germline V gene.

This clone was counted a single time. The rearrangement links TRBV7-9 to TRBJ1-2; 7 bases agree with TRBD1. This CDR3 is 14 amino acids long. The V segment lost 2 bases and the J segment 4 bases; nucleotides outside the gene matches: 4. Germline lookup yields CDR1 SEHNR and CDR2 FQNEAQ (reference sequence). The CDR3, as DNA: TGTGCCAGCAGCTTAACGCGGACAGGCTATGGCTACACCTTC. Translation gives CASSLTRTGYGYTF.

The rearrangement uses TRBV5-1 and TRBJ2-3; TRBD2 matches 13 bases. Germline trimming cut 2 bases from V and 9 bases from J; bases unmatched to any gene: 9. Germline CDR1 reads SGHRS; CDR2 reads YFSETQ. The CDR3 is 16 amino acids. The CDR3 region has the DNA TGCGCCAGCAGCTTACTAGCGGGGGGGCCTGAAGGGACGCAGTATTTT. Its protein product is CASSLLAGGPEGTQYF.

The chain joins TRBV4-3 to TRBJ1-2; tentative D call: TRBD1 (6 bases). The CDR3 length is 15 residues. Per the germline V gene, CDR1 is LGHNA and CDR2 is YSLEER. Between the trimmed V and J ends, which lost 0 bases and 6 bases, there was a span of 14 bases. The CDR3 spells CASSQDFGGTDGYTF. In DNA, the CDR3 is TGCGCCAGCAGCCAAGATTTTGGGGGCACGGATGGCTACACCTTC.

This rearrangement joins TRBV19 to TRBJ1-5; 9 nucleotides agree with TRBD1. CDR3 length: 16 residues. CDR1 LNHDA and CDR2 SQIVND come from the germline V gene (reference sequence). V trimming: 4 bases; J trimming: 4 bases; junction bases outside the gene matches: 8. CDR3 sequence: CASSNRQGVGNQPQHF. The CDR3 coding sequence is TGTGCCAGTAGTAATAGACAGGGGGTTGGTAATCAGCCCCAGCATTTT.

The chain has TRBV6-5 and TRBJ1-5; 8 nucleotides line up with TRBD1. The V gene's germline CDR1 is MNHEY and CDR2 SVGAGI. J gave up 0 bases and V 7 bases, and 5 bases lay outside the gene matches. The CDR3 length is 15 residues. The CDR3: CASNRDRYSNQPQHF. In DNA, the CDR3 is TGTGCCAGCAACCGGGACAGGTATAGCAATCAGCCCCAGCATTTT.

The chain carries TRBV9 and TRBJ1-2, with D perhaps TRBD1 (5 bases). Germline V gene data show CDR1 as SGDLS and CDR2 as YYNGEE. The CDR3 extends over 18 amino acids. The germline V and J ends were trimmed by 0 bases and 7 bases, with 25 bases remaining between them. For the CDR3, the DNA is TGTGCCAGCAGCGTAGGTCAGGGAGACCCCCCGGAGCTGGGTGGCTACACCTTC. Encoded protein: CASSVGQGDPPELGGYTF.

The V and J genes are TRBV12-1 and TRBJ2-7; the table gives TRBD1 as D, unverified against the DNA. TRBV12-1 is noted as a pseudogene. The CDR3 is 19 amino acids. DNA for the CDR3: TGTGCCAGCAGCTTTGCGCCAATAACTACCGGGACAGGGACCTACGAGCAGTACTTC. As protein: CASSFAPITTGTGTYEQYF.

The V call is TRBV30, the J call TRBJ1-5; 7 nucleotides line up with TRBD1. The trim removed 1 base at V and 7 bases at J, leaving 10 bases unmatched. This CDR3 region has 15 residues. Germline loops: CDR1 GTSNPN, CDR2 SVGIG (reference sequence). Written as DNA, the CDR3 is TGTGCCTGGAGTGGGCGGACAGGAAGGACGCAGCCCCAGCATTTT. Translated, it gives CAWSGRTGRTQPQHF.

The chain joins TRBV30 to TRBJ2-2; D is unclear. Trimming cost V 1 base and J 1 base, with 13 bases left between them. Germline V CDR1 and CDR2: GTSNPN, SVGIG (reference sequence). The CDR3 totals 16 residues. This CDR3 is CAWSAVGVKNTGELFF. CDR3 sequence (DNA): TGTGCCTGGAGTGCAGTTGGGGTAAAGAACACCGGGGAGCTGTTTTTT.

This clone has a single count. The rearrangement uses TRBV27 and TRBJ1-2; D remains ambiguous. This CDR3 region has 13 residues. V lost 3 bases and J 1 base, leaving 6 bases between the germline ends. Germline V gene lookup returns CDR1 MNHEY and CDR2 SMNVEV (reference sequence). The CDR3 here is CASSFSVNYGYTF. The DNA for the CDR3 is TGTGCCAGCAGTTTTTCCGTTAACTATGGCTACACCTTC.

CDR3 sequence reads: CASSTQGTPRQETQYF. The CDR3 DNA reads as TGTGCCAGCAGTACCCAAGGGACACCCCGGCAAGAGACCCAGTACTTC. The rearrangement uses TRBV28 and TRBJ2-5; TRBD1 might be the D (6 bases). This CDR3 is 16 amino acids long. CDR1 and CDR2 from the germline V gene are MDHEN and SYDVKM. The V gene lost 5 bases and the J gene lost 2 bases, with 18 bases spanning the gap.